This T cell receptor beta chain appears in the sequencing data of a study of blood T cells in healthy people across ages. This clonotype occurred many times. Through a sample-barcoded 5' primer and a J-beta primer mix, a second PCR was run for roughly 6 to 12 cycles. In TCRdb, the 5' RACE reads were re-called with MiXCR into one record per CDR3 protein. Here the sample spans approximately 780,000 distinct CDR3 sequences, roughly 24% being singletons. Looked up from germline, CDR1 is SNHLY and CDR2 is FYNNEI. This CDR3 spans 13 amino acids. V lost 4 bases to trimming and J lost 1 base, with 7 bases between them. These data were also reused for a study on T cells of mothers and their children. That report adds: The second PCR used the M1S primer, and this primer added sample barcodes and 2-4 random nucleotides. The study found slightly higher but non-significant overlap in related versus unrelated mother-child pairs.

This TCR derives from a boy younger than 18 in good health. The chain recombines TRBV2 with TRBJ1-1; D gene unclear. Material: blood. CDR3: CASSAGWNTEAFF. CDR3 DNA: TGTGCCAGCAGTGCGGGCTGGAACACTGAAGCTTTCTTT.